These 15 T cell receptor beta chains originate from one sample sequenced in a study of neurological immune-mediated disorders. TCRdb redid the calling of the 5' RACE reads with MiXCR, one entry per CDR3 protein. This table holds 87,000 or so distinct CDR3 sequences, under 4.5% found once. The material sequenced was PBMCs. The receptors shown here come from a woman between 45 and 65 years old with multiple sclerosis.

The table lists this clonotype with many counts. This chain uses TRBV7-9 with TRBJ2-1, with no clear D. CDR1 SEHNR and CDR2 FQNEAQ come from the germline V gene (reference sequence). Between the trimmed V and J ends, which lost 6 bases and 7 bases, there was a span of 16 bases. CDR3 length: 14 residues. CDR3 in amino acids: CASRHSLGYNEQFF. The CDR3 DNA is TGTGCCAGCAGACACAGCCTAGGCTATAATGAGCAGTTCTTC.

The genes are TRBV3-1 and TRBJ2-1; 8 bases map to TRBD1. V gave up 4 bases and J gave up 4 bases; unmatched junction bases: 12. Germline V gene lookup returns CDR1 LGHDT and CDR2 YNNKEL (reference sequence). The CDR3 is 17 residues long. CDR3 sequence reads: CASSPSRQGPSYNEQFF. In DNA form, the CDR3 reads TGTGCCAGCAGCCCATCACGACAGGGGCCTTCTTACAATGAGCAGTTCTTC.

This clonotype has at least ten counts. V usage is TRBV29-1 and J usage is TRBJ2-7; 7 bases agree with TRBD2. The CDR3 has 15 residues. Germline CDR1 SQVTM, CDR2 ANQGSEA. V shed 2 bases and J 0 bases; nucleotides not matched to a gene: 7. CDR3 sequence (DNA): TGCAGCGTTGAAAGGTGGGGGACTAACTCCTACGAGCAGTACTTC. Translation: CSVERWGTNSYEQYF.

The sample holds many counts of this clonotype. J is TRBJ2-1 and V is TRBV10-2; D is possibly TRBD1 or TRBD2 (5 bases each). Germline V gene lookup returns CDR1 WSHSY and CDR2 SAAADI. V was cut by 2 bases and J by 14 bases, with 19 bases left in between. This CDR3 has 14 amino acids. In DNA form, the CDR3 reads TGCGCCAGCAGTGAGGGAGGTCCGGGGCTACAGGAGTTCTTC. This codes for CASSEGGPGLQEFF.

This clonotype has ten or more counts. The J gene is TRBJ2-3, the V gene TRBV7-9; the match to TRBD1 covers 9 bases. This CDR3 contains 16 residues. Germline lookup yields CDR1 SEHNR and CDR2 FQNEAQ (reference sequence). V lost 5 bases, J lost 1 base, and 7 bases stayed unmatched. CDR3 DNA: TGTGCCAGCAGCACAGGGGGCGGGTTCCGCACAGATACGCAGTATTTT. It codes for CASSTGGGFRTDTQYF.

This clonotype was detected ten times or more. V usage is TRBV5-1 and J usage is TRBJ2-7; D is unresolved. Germline CDR1 reads SGHRS; CDR2 reads YFSETQ. Trimming cost V 6 bases and J 0 bases, with 13 bases left between them. CDR3 size: 14 residues. The CDR3 loop reads CASTPMGSSYEQYF. CDR3 coding DNA: TGCGCCAGCACCCCGATGGGCAGCTCCTACGAGCAGTACTTC.

The chain couples TRBV4-3 to TRBJ1-1; 9 bases agree with TRBD1. The V segment lost 8 bases and the J segment 1 base; nucleotides outside the gene matches: 5. Germline lookup yields CDR1 LGHNA and CDR2 YSLEER. This CDR3 has 14 residues. For the CDR3, the DNA is TGCGCCAGCGGACGGACAGGGGCGAACACTGAAGCTTTCTTT. Translation gives CASGRTGANTEAFF.

This clonotype has at least ten counts. The rearrangement links TRBV20-1 to TRBJ1-6; D ambiguous. Germline CDR1 is DFQATT and CDR2 is SNEGSKA (reference sequence). Trimming removed 6 bases from V and 7 bases from J, with 16 bases in between. The CDR3 has 14 amino acids. For the CDR3, the DNA is TGCAGTGCGGGAGAGCGACACTTGAATTCACCCCTCCACTTT. Encoded protein: CSAGERHLNSPLHF.

This clonotype was recorded many times. This sequence joins TRBV11-2 and TRBJ2-1, with 11 positions matching TRBD2. The CDR3 has 15 residues. V lost 5 bases, J lost 4 bases, and 4 bases stayed unmatched. Germline assignment: CDR1 SGHAT and CDR2 FQNNGV. The CDR3 sequence: CASSLGLAEYNEQFF. The CDR3 DNA reads as TGTGCCAGCAGCCTGGGACTAGCGGAGTACAATGAGCAGTTCTTC.

At least ten counts were recorded for this clonotype. V gene TRBV7-8 combines with J gene TRBJ2-3, with a possible D match to TRBD2 (5 bases). Per the germline V gene, CDR1 is SGHVS and CDR2 is FQNEAQ. V lost 1 base to trimming and J lost 7 bases, with 9 bases between them. The CDR3 has 13 amino acids. The CDR3 reads CASSLVRVHTQYF. CDR3 DNA sequence: TGTGCCAGCAGCTTAGTGAGGGTGCATACGCAGTATTTT.

The table lists this clonotype with many counts. The chain joins TRBV10-3 to TRBJ2-1; 8 bases are shared with TRBD2. J lost 4 bases, V lost 6 bases, and 8 bases had no gene match. This CDR3 has 15 amino acids. The germline V gene encodes CDR1 ENHRY and CDR2 SYGVKD. In DNA, the CDR3 is TGTGCCATCAGATCTTCCAGCGGGGGTTACAATGAGCAGTTCTTC. Encoded protein: CAIRSSSGGYNEQFF.

This clonotype occurred many times. The chain employs TRBV12-3 or TRBV12-4 and TRBJ2-1; TRBD1 agrees at 9 bases. The CDR3 contains 14 residues. Trimming at V came to 1 base and at J to 8 bases, leaving 3 bases not matched to a gene. The CDR3 region is CASSLGDRVHEQFF. CDR3 nucleotide sequence: TGTGCCAGCAGTTTAGGGGACAGGGTCCATGAGCAGTTCTTC.

V usage is TRBV20-1 and J usage is TRBJ2-7; 8 nucleotides agree with TRBD1. Germline V gives CDR1 DFQATT, CDR2 SNEGSKA (reference sequence). The CDR3 has 12 amino acids. Losses at the gene ends were 0 bases for V and 6 bases for J; bases not matched to a gene: 1. The CDR3 loop reads CSARETGVEQYF. The CDR3 DNA is TGCAGTGCTAGAGAGACAGGGGTCGAGCAGTACTTC.

This clonotype was detected many times. The junction and the germline gene differ at one end; a read error may be behind it. The chain is built from TRBV5-1 and TRBJ2-2; weak D call: TRBD1 (6 bases). This CDR3 comprises 14 residues. Germline V gene lookup returns CDR1 SGHRS and CDR2 YFSETQ. The CDR3 here is CASSLGQNTGELFF. The CDR3, as DNA: TGTGCTAGCAGCTTGGGACAGAACACCGGGGAGCTGTTTTTT.

Ten or more counts support this clonotype. This CDR3 is CASSLPGSRGYGYTF. The CDR3 bases are TGTGCCAGCAGCCTGCCAGGGTCTCGGGGCTATGGCTACACCTTC. The chain couples TRBV5-5 to TRBJ1-2; the D gene is possibly TRBD1 (5 bases). The CDR3 has 15 residues. CDR1 is SGHKS and CDR2 is YYEKEE in the germline V gene (reference sequence). The V end lost 4 bases, the J end lost 4 bases, and 17 bases lay between the germline ends. Complete variable domain (other parts from reference TRBV5-5 and TRBJ1-2): DAGVTQSPTHLIKTRGQQVTLRCSPISGHKSVSWYQQVLGQGPQFIFQYYEKEERGRGNFPDRFSARQFPNYSSELNVNALLLGDSALYLCASSLPGSRGYGYTFGSGTRLTVV.